This T cell receptor beta chain was found in a study of cytomegalovirus exposure and HLA in healthy donors. About the research overall: The 100 to 150 validation repertoires and the approximately 640 first-cohort repertoires shared a platform, a later analysis reported.

Findings of the study overall: A classifier reportedly called cytomegalovirus status with high sensitivity and specificity.

Profiling relied on immunoSEQ multiplex PCR, and the TCRdb table lists in-frame clones only, not all of them. The data hold more than 250,000 clones, with 86% observed a single time. Worth noting for this clone: What it binds is not known.

Separate from the approximately 670-subject first cohort, the approximately 120-subject validation cohort was the one that the donors belonged to. The TCR was taken from a woman between 18 and 30 years old in good health and CMV-seronegative. The sequencing input was PBMCs.

Here the CDR3 reads CASSFRQSGRGLNEQFF. As DNA, the CDR3 is TGTGCCAGCAGCTTCCGTCAGTCCGGGAGGGGACTGAATGAGCAGTTCTTC. The gene calls are TRBV13 and TRBJ2-1; 8 bases are shared with TRBD2. This CDR3 region has 17 residues. Germline CDR1 reads PRHDT; CDR2 reads FYEKMQ (reference sequence). Germline trimming cut 3 bases from V and 7 bases from J; bases unmatched to any gene: 14.